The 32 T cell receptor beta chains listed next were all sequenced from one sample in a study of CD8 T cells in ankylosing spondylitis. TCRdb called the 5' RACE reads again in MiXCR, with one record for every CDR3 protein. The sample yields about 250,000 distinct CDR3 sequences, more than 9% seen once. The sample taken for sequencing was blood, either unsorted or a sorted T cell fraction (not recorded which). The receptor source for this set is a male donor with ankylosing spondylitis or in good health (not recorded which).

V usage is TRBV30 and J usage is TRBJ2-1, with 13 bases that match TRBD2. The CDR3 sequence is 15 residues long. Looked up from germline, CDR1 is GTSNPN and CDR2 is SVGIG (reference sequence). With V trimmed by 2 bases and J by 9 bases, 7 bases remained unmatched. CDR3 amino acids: CAWSTTSGRAGEQFF. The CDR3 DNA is TGTGCCTGGAGTACCACTAGCGGGAGGGCGGGTGAGCAGTTCTTC. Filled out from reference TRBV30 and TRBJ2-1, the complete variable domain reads SQTIHQWPATLVQPVGSPLSLECTVEGTSNPNLYWYRQAAGRGLQLLFYSVGIGQISSEVPQNLSASRPQDRQFILSSKKLLLSDSGFYLCAWSTTSGRAGEQFFGPGTRLTVL.

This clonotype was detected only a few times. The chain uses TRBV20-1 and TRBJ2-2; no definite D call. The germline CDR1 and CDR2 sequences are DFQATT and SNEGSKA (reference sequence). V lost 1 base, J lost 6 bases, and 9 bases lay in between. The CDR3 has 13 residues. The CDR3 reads CSARVGPSGELFF. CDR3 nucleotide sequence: TGCAGTGCTAGAGTAGGCCCATCCGGGGAGCTGTTTTTT.

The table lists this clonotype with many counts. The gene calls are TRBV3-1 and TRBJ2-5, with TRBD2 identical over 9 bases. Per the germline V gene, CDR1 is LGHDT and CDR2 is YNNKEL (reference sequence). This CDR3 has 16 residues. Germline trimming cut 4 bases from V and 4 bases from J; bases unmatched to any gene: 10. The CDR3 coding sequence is TGTGCCAGCAGCCTCCGGGGGCTAGCGGGACGAGAGACCCAGTACTTC. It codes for CASSLRGLAGRETQYF.

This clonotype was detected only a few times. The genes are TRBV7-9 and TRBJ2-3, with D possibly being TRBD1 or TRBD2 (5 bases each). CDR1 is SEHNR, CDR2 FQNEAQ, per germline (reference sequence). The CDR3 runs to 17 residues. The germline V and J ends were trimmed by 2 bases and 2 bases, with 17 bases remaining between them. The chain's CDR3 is CASSLPVGAEFTDTQYF. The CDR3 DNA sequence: TGTGCCAGCAGCTTACCGGTCGGGGCAGAATTCACAGATACGCAGTATTTT.

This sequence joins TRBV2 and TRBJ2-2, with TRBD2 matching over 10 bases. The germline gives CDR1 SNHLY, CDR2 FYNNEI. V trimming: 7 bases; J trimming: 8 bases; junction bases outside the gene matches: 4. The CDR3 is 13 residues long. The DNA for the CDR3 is TGTGCCAGCACCGGGACTAGCGCGGGGGAGCTGTTTTTT. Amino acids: CASTGTSAGELFF.

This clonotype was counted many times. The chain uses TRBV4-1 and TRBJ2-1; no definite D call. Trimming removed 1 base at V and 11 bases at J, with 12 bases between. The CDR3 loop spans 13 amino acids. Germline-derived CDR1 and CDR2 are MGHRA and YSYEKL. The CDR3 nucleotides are TGCGCCAGCAGCCAAGGGACCACGGAGAAGCAGTTCTTC. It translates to CASSQGTTEKQFF.

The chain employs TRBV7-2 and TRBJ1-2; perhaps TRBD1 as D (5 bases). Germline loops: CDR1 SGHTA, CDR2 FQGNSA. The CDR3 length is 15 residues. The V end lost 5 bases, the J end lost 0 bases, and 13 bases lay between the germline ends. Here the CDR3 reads CASSTQGTANYGYTF. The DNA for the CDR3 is TGTGCCAGCAGCACTCAAGGGACGGCTAACTATGGCTACACCTTC.

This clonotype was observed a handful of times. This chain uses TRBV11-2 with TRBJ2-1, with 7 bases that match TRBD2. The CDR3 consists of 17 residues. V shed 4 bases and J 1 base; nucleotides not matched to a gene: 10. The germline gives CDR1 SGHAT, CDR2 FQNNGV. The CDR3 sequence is CASSSQGGSRSYNEQFF. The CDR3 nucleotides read TGTGCCAGCAGCTCGCAGGGCGGGAGTAGGTCCTACAATGAGCAGTTCTTC.

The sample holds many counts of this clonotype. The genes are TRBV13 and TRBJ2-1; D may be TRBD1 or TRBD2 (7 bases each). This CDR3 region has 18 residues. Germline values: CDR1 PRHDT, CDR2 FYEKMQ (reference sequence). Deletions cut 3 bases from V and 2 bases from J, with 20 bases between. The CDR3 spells CASSFLPGGEKAYNEQFF. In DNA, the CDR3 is TGTGCCAGCAGCTTCCTCCCAGGGGGGGAGAAAGCCTACAATGAGCAGTTCTTC.

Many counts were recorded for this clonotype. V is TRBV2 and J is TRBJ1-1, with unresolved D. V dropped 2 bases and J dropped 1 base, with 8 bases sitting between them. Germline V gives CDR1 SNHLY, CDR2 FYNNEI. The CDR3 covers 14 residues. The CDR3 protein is CASSERAGNTEAFF. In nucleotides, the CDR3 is TGTGCCAGCAGTGAAAGGGCGGGGAACACTGAAGCTTTCTTT.

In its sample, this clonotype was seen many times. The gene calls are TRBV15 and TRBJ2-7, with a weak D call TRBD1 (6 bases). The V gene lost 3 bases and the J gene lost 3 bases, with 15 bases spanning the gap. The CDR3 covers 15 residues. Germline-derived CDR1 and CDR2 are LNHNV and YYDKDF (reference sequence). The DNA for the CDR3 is TGTGCCACCAGCAGCAGCCGGGACACTTACTACGAGCAGTACTTC. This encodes CATSSSRDTYYEQYF.

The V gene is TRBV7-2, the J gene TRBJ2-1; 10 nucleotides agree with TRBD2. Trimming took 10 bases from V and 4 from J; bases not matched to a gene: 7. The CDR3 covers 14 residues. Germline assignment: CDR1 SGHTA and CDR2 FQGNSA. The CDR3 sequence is CATMETSGYNEQFF. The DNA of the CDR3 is TGTGCCACCATGGAGACTAGCGGGTACAATGAGCAGTTCTTC.

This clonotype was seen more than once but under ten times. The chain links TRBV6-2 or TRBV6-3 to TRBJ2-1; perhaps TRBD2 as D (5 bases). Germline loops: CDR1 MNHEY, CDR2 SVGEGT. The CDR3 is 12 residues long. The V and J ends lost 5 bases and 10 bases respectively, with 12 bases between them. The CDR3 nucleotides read TGTGCCAGCAGTCTCCCCTTAGCGGAGCAGTTCTTC. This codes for CASSLPLAEQFF.

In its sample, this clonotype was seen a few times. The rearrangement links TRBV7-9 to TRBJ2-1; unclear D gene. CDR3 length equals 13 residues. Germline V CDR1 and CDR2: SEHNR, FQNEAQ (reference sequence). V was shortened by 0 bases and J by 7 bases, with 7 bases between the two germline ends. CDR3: CASSLAQGNEQFF. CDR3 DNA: TGTGCCAGCAGCTTAGCGCAAGGGAATGAGCAGTTCTTC.

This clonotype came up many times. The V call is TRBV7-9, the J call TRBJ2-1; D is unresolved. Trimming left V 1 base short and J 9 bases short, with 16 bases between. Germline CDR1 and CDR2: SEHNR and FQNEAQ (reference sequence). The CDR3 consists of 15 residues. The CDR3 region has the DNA TGTGCCAGCAGCTTAGAAGGACCCGGAGCCGGTGAGCAGTTCTTC. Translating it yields CASSLEGPGAGEQFF. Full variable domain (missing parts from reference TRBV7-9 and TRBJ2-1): DTGVSQNPRHKITKRGQNVTFRCDPISEHNRLYWYRQTLGQGPEFLTYFQNEAQLEKSRLLSDRFSAERPKGSFSTLEIQRTEQGDSAMYLCASSLEGPGAGEQFFGPGTRLTVL.

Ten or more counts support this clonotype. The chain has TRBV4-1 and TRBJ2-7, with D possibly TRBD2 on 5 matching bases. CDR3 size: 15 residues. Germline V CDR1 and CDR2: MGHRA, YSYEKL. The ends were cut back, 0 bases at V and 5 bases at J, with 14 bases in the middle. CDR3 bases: TGCGCCAGCAGCCAAGATAGAACGGGGTCCGACGAGCAGTACTTC. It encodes CASSQDRTGSDEQYF.

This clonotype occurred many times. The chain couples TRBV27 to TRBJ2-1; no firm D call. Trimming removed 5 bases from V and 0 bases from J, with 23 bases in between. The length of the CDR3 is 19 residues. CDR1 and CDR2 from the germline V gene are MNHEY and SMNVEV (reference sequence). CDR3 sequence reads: CASSPWGGRSFSSYNEQFF. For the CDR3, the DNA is TGTGCCAGCAGTCCGTGGGGTGGACGCTCTTTTAGCTCCTACAATGAGCAGTTCTTC.

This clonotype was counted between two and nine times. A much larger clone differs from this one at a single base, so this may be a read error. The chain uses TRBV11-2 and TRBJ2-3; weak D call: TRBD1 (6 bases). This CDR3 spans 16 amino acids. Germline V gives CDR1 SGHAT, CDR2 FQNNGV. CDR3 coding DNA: TGTGCCACCAGCTTAGATCGATCAGGGGGCACAGATACGCAGTATTTT. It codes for CATSLDRSGGTDTQYF.

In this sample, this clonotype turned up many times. This CDR3 reads CSARAQLAQYF. The CDR3 coding sequence is TGCAGTGCAAGGGCGCAGTTGGCGCAGTATTTT. The J gene is TRBJ2-3, the V gene TRBV20-1; D is uncertain. Germline assignment: CDR1 DFQATT and CDR2 SNEGSKA (reference sequence). The CDR3 extends over 11 amino acids. V shed 6 bases and J shed 10 bases, with 14 bases lying between them.

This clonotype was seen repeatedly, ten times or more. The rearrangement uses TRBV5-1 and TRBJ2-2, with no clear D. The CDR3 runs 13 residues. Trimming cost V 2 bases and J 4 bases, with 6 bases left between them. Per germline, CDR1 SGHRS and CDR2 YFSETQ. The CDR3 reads CASSLALTGELFF. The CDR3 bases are TGCGCCAGCAGCTTAGCGCTCACCGGGGAGCTGTTTTTT.

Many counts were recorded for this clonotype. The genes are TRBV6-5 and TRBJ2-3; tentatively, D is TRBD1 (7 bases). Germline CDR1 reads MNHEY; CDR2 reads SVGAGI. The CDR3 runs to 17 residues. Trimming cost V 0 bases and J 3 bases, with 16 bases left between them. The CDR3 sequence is CASSYSIVTGRTDTQYF. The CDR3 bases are TGTGCCAGCAGTTACTCGATAGTGACAGGGAGGACAGATACGCAGTATTTT.

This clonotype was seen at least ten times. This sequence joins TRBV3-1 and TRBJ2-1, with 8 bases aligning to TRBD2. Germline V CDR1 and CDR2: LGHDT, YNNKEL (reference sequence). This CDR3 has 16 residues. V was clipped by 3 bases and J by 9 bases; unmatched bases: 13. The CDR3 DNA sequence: TGTGCCAGCAGCCACAGGTTGACGGGAGGGCCCAGTGAGCAGTTCTTC. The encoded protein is CASSHRLTGGPSEQFF.

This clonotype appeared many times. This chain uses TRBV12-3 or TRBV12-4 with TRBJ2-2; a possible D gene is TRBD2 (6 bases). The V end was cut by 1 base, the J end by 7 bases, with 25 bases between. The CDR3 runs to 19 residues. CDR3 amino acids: CASSLDTSYGTREDGELFF. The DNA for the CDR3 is TGTGCCAGCAGTTTAGATACCTCCTATGGCACAAGGGAGGACGGGGAGCTGTTTTTT.

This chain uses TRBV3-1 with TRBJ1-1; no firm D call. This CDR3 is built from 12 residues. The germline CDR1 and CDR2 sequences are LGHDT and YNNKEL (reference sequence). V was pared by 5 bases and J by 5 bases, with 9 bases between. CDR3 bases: TGTGCCAGCAGCTTCAGTAGGACTGAAGCTTTCTTT. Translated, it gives CASSFSRTEAFF.

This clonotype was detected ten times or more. The CDR3 protein is CASSSQTSGANTGELFF. The CDR3 nucleotides are TGCGCCAGCAGCTCCCAGACTAGCGGGGCGAACACCGGGGAGCTGTTTTTT. The chain carries TRBV5-1 and TRBJ2-2, with TRBD2 matching 11 bases. The V gene end was trimmed by 3 bases and the J gene end by 0 bases; junction bases not matched to a gene: 4. The CDR3 spans 17 residues. In germline, CDR1 is SGHRS, CDR2 YFSETQ.

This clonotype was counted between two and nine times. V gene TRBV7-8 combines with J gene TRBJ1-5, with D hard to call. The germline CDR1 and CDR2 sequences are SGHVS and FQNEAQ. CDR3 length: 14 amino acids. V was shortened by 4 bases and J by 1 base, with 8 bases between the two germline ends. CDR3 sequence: CASSSLGSNQPQHF. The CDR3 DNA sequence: TGTGCCAGCAGCTCTCTAGGGAGCAATCAGCCCCAGCATTTT.

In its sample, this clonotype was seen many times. CDR3 amino acids: CASSSNGYEQYF. CDR3 in DNA: TGTGCCAGCAGCTCAAACGGGTACGAGCAGTACTTC. V usage is TRBV7-2 and J usage is TRBJ2-7; D is unclear. The CDR3 loop spans 12 amino acids. V shed 4 bases and J shed 4 bases, with 8 bases lying between them. The germline CDR1 and CDR2 sequences are SGHTA and FQGNSA.

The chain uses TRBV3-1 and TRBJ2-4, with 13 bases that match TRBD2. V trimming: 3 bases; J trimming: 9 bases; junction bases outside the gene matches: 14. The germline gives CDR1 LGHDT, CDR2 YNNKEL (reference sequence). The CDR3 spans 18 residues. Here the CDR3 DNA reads TGTGCCAGCAGCCATGCTTCGTGGACTAGCGGGAGTTTACGCATTCAGTACTTC. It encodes CASSHASWTSGSLRIQYF.

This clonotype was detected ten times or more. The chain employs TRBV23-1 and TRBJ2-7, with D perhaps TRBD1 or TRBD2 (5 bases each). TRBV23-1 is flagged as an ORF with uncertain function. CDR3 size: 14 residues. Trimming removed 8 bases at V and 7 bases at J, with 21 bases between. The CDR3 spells CASHQGFQGVEQYF. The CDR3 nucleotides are TGCGCCAGCCACCAAGGTTTCCAGGGAGTAGAGCAGTACTTC.

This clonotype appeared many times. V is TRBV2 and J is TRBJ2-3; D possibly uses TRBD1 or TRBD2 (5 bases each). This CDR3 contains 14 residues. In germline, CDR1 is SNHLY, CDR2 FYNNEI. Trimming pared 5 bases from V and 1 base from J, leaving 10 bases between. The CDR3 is CASSPRGRTDTQYF. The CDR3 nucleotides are TGTGCCAGCAGTCCTCGGGGCCGCACAGATACGCAGTATTTT.

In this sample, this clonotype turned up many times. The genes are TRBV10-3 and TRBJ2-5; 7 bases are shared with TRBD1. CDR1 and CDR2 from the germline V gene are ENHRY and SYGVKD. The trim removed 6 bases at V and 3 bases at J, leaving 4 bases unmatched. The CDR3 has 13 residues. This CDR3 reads CAISTTGKETQYF. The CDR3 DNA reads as TGTGCCATCAGCACGACAGGGAAAGAGACCCAGTACTTC.

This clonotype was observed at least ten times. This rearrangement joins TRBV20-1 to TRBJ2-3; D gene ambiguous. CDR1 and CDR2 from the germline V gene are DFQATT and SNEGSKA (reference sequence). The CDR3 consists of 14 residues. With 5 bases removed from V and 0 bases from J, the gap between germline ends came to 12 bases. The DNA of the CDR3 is TGCAGTGCTTCTGCCGCCGGGAGCACAGATACGCAGTATTTT. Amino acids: CSASAAGSTDTQYF.